This TCR beta chain stems from a study of T cell repertoires in cytomegalovirus infection. Overall study context: Peptides in the study included HLA-C-restricted and HLA-B-restricted CMV epitopes. In public TCR beta signatures, there were indications of both CMV infection and matching HLA type. The study, taken as a whole, reports: Across the ex vivo response, the dominant clonotypes were HLA-C-restricted CMV-specific TCR beta clonotypes.

This clonotype was counted a single time. The antigen is unknown. The CDR3 is 15 residues long. V shed 5 bases and J 7 bases; nucleotides not matched to a gene: 8. Germline assignment: CDR1 MNHGY and CDR2 SAAAGT. TCRdb used MiXCR to reprocess the reads, holding one entry per CDR3 protein. There are around 570,000 distinct CDR3 sequences in the sample; about 39% occur only once, and over 45% lies in the top ten. The TCR comes from a human donor in good health (CMV status not recorded). Some clones in this sample may be carry-over from other donors' samples. The sequenced sample was cultured PBMCs, obtained from culture after CMV antigen stimulation. J is TRBJ1-4 and V is TRBV6-8; 9 nucleotides line up with TRBD1. CDR3 protein: CASSAMTGGSEKLFF. CDR3 coding DNA: TGTGCCAGCAGTGCGATGACAGGGGGGAGTGAAAAACTGTTTTTT.